This is a list of T cell receptor beta chains from one sample in a study of siplizumab effects on memory and regulatory T cells. Sequencing used immunoSEQ multiplex PCR; TCRdb keeps in-frame clones, though not all of them. There are some 96,000 clones in the sample; 91% occur only once, and approximately 0.15% lies in the top ten. Sequenced material: CD4+ T cells sorted from blood. Receptor source: a human donor in good health. CDR3s include the opening cysteine and the closing phenylalanine or tryptophan. Fields, in order: CDR3 protein, J gene, D gene, CDR3 length, V gene. D genes are given only for firm matches.

CASSSDRDWAKNIQYF TRBJ2-4 TRBD1 16 TRBV19
CASRGDTSGANVLTF TRBJ2-6 . 15 TRBV27
CASSRTGVETQYF TRBJ2-5 TRBD1 13 TRBV7-3
CASSSRGRTEKLFF TRBJ1-4 . 14 TRBV6-6
CASSALVGTDTQYF TRBJ2-3 . 14 TRBV9
CAISEGLAGTPYEQYF TRBJ2-7 TRBD2 16 TRBV10-3
CASSSSGGGYGYTF TRBJ1-2 . 14 TRBV7-3
CASSLDRNTGELFF TRBJ2-2 . 14 TRBV11-2
CASSARGGHYNEQFF TRBJ2-1 . 15 TRBV2
CASSLGDRVSSPLHF TRBJ1-6 TRBD1 15 TRBV7-6
CAISESASGGNEQYF TRBJ2-7 TRBD2 15 TRBV10-3
CASSLGQTYEQYF TRBJ2-7 . 13 TRBV27
CASSESLGGQPQHF TRBJ1-5 . 14 TRBV10-2
CASSFRDTDTQYF TRBJ2-3 . 13 TRBV5-1
CASKTQGSGQTGELFF TRBJ2-2 . 16 TRBV19
CASSLGGTGAYEQYF TRBJ2-7 TRBD1 15 TRBV5-1
CASQGSSYEQYF TRBJ2-7 TRBD1 12 TRBV6-1
CAISDGRSDTQYF TRBJ2-3 . 13 TRBV10-3
CASSYSSPQGGYTF TRBJ1-2 . 14 TRBV6-5
CASSFGEVTGELFF TRBJ2-2 . 14 TRBV5-1